A selection of T cell receptor beta chains follows, all from one sample in a study of shared clonotypes between healthy human individuals. Clones were sequenced by immunoSEQ multiplex PCR, and TCRdb holds only the in-frame ones, with some missing. The table lists nearly 1 million clones, 76% of them singletons, with roughly 1.5% in the top ten. Material for sequencing was memory CD4+ T cells sorted from blood. The receptors derive from a young man in good health. Both conserved end residues are part of each CDR3. Part of the rows lack a size; the others show once, few, many or a class for expanded clones.

13 | TRBV27 | NA | CASSLDRTHGYTF
15 | TRBV28 | NA | CASSRPISGANVLTF
13 | TRBV10-3 | NA | CAISQGASYGYTF
15 | TRBV10-3 | NA | CAISGASGPDYGYTF
19 | TRBV4-3 | NA | CASSQAVPLAGGRPDTQYF
16 | TRBV5-1 | NA | CASSSDSGQGSSPLHF
14 | TRBV9 | NA | CASSVRGLDSPLHF
13 | TRBV10-3 | NA | CAIRREGGYEQYF
16 | TRBV1 | NA | CTSSERGLAGYNEQYF
15 | TRBV7-3 | NA | CASSWTGGAANVLTF
13 | TRBV2 | once | CASSAEDTGTQYF
16 | TRBV4-3 | NA | CASSQEWVQGDYGYTF
11 | TRBV30 | NA | CAWDSTDTQYF
13 | TRBV2 | NA | CASRRDTGNEQYF
14 | TRBV7-3 | NA | CASSPQWGTGELFF
15 | TRBV6-6 | NA | CASSGQGLGTDTQYF
15 | TRBV7-2 | NA | CASSTVLAVQETQYF
14 | TRBV10-1 | NA | CASSETRARDTQYF
15 | TRBV9 | NA | CASSAPWDGYNEQFF
18 | TRBV7-8 | NA | CASSFATTGLPAGNTIYF
17 | TRBV7-2 | NA | CASSVLIAGPTTDTQYF
15 | TRBV5-4 | NA | CASSPQWNLQETQYF
13 | TRBV2 | few | CASREYGNQPQHF
16 | TRBV10-1 | NA | CASSESWTSETYEQYF
15 | TRBV11-3 | NA | CASSSPDKNTGELFF
13 | TRBV19 | many | CASIPTGGNEQFF
15 | TRBV6-5 | NA | CASSYGGVGVQPQHF
14 | TRBV7-2 | once | CASSLEAGPYEQYF
18 | TRBV7-2 | NA | CASSLVPVLAGRTDTQYF
15 | TRBV6-6 | NA | CASSSPDRGDTEAFF
13 | TRBV18 | NA | CATTDSYQETQYF
12 | TRBV2 | few | CASSRSHYEQYF
13 | TRBV27 | NA | CASSLSRNYEQYF
16 | TRBV19 | NA | CASRTLAGTNTGELFF
10 | TRBV20-1 | few | CSATGNEQFF
16 | TRBV28 | NA | CASSFVGTSLADTQYF
13 | TRBV25-1 | NA | CASTADSTYEQYF
15 | TRBV7-2 | NA | CASSPEYSSTDTQYF
18 | TRBV7-2 | NA | CASSLRFKFGGRTGELFF
16 | TRBV2 | NA | CASSDRQPLSTDTQYF
13 | TRBV7-2 | once | CASSRSVTETQYF
14 | TRBV5-6 | NA | CASSLNRGPTEAFF
16 | TRBV5-6 | NA | CASSRGQGRDNSPLHF
15 | TRBV6-5 | NA | CASSSGQGQNTEAFF